The subject of this entry is one T cell receptor beta chain. What it binds is unknown. This record comes from a study of T cells in Graves' hyperthyroidism and ophthalmopathy. Study details: Peripheral blood collection took place at initial diagnosis, before any treatment. Study results and caveats: Onset of ophthalmopathy came a median about 6.5 months after the model predicted it.

The CDR3 consists of 13 residues. Trimming took 6 bases from V and 3 from J, leaving 12 bases between them. Germline-derived CDR1 and CDR2 are MNHEY and SVGEGT. Duration under 3 months, a NOSPECS grade of at least 4, and a Clinical Activity Score of at least 3 characterized the ophthalmopathy patients. Template material for amplifying TCR beta CDR3 regions consisted of RNA transcripts. The HTBI primer set drove a first-round RT-PCR of the TCR CDR3. TCRdb fed the multiplex PCR reads into MiXCR, producing one record per CDR3 protein. The table lists approximately 610,000 distinct CDR3 sequences, roughly 14% of them singletons, with approximately 4.3% in the top ten.

The receptor comes from a woman between 40 and 55 years old with Graves' ophthalmopathy. Sequencing used blood. This rearrangement joins TRBV6-2 or TRBV6-3 to TRBJ2-7; D ambiguous. The CDR3 DNA sequence: TGTGCCAGCAGGCCTACACTAAACTACGAGCAGTACTTC. Translating it yields CASRPTLNYEQYF.